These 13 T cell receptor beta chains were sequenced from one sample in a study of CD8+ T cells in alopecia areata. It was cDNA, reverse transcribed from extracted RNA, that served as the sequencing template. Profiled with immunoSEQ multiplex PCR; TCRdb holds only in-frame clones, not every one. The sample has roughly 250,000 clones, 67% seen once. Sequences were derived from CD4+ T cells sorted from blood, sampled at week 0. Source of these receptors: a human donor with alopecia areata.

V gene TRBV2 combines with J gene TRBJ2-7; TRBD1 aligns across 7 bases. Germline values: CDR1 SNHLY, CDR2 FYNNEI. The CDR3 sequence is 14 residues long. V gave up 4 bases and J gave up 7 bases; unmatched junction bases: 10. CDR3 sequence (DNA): TGTGCCAGCAGTGTGGGACAGTCCCTTTTAGAGCAGTACTTC. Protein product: CASSVGQSLLEQYF. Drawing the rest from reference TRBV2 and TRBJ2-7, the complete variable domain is EPEVTQTPSHQVTQMGQEVILRCVPISNHLYFYWYRQILGQKVEFLVSFYNNEISEKSEIFDDQFSVERPDGSNFTLKIRSTKLEDSAMYFCASSVGQSLLEQYFGPGTRLTVT.

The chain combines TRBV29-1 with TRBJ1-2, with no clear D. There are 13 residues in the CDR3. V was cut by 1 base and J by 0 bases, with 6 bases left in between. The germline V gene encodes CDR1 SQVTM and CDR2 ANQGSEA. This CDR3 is CSVEVYTNYGYTF. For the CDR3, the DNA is TGCAGCGTTGAAGTCTACACTAACTATGGCTACACCTTC.

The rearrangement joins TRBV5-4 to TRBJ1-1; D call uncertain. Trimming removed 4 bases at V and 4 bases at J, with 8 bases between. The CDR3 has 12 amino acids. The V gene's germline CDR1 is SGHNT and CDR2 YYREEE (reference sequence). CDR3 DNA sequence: TGTGCCAGCAGCCCAACCGGCACTGAAGCTTTCTTT. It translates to CASSPTGTEAFF.

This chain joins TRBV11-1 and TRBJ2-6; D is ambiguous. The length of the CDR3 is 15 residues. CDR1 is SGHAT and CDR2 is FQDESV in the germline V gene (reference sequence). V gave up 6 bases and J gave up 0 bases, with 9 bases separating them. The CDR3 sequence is CASRAVSSGANVLTF. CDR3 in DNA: TGTGCCAGCAGAGCAGTTAGCTCTGGGGCCAACGTCCTGACTTTC.

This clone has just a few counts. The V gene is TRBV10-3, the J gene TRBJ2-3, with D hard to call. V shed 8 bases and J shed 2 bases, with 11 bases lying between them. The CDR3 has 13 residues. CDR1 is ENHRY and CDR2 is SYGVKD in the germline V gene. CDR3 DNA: TGTGCCATCGGTCGGCCAGCCACAGATACGCAGTATTTT. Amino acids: CAIGRPATDTQYF.

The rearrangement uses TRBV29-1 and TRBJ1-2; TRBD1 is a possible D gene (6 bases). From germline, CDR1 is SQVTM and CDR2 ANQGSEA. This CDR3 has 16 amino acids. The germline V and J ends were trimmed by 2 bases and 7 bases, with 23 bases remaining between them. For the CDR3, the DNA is TGCAGCGTTGAACTTTTGGGGGCCAAATTGATTCGTGGCTACACCTTC. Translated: CSVELLGAKLIRGYTF.

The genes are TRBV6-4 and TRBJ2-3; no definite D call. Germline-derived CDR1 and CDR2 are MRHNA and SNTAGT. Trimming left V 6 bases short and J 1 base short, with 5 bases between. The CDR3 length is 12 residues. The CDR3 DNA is TGTGCCAGCAGGGACCGCACAGATACGCAGTATTTT. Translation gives CASRDRTDTQYF.

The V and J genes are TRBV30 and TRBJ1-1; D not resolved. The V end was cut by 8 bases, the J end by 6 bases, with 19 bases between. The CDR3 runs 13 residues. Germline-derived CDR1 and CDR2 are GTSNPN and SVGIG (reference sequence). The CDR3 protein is CAERPGRVSEAFF. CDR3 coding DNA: TGTGCCGAGAGACCCGGGAGAGTCTCTGAAGCTTTCTTT. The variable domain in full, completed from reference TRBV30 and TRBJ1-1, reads SQTIHQWPATLVQPVGSPLSLECTVEGTSNPNLYWYRQAAGRGLQLLFYSVGIGQISSEVPQNLSASRPQDRQFILSSKKLLLSDSGFYLCAERPGRVSEAFFGQGTRLTVV.

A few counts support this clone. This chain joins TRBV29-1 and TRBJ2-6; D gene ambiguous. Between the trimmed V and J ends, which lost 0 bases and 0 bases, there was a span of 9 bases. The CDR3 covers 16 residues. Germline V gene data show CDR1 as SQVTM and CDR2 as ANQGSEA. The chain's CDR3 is CSVEEVRLSGANVLTF. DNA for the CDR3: TGCAGCGTTGAAGAGGTCAGACTCTCTGGGGCCAACGTCCTGACTTTC.

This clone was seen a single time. CDR3 DNA: TGTGCCAGCAGCGCCAGCCTGGATCAGCCCCAGCATTTT. Translating gives CASSASLDQPQHF. The chain uses TRBV11-2 and TRBJ1-5, with D unclear. Germline loops: CDR1 SGHAT, CDR2 FQNNGV. Trimming removed 5 bases at V and 5 bases at J, with 10 bases between. This CDR3 is built from 13 residues.

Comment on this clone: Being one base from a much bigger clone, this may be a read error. The CDR3 sequence: CASSLSRQETQYF. In DNA, the CDR3 is TGTGCCAGCAGTTTATCCCGCCAAGAGACCCAGTACTTC. V usage is TRBV27 and J usage is TRBJ2-5; D uncertain. The CDR3 length is 13 residues. Germline CDR1 reads MNHEY; CDR2 reads SMNVEV (reference sequence). Between the trimmed V and J ends, which lost 0 bases and 1 base, there was a span of 3 bases.

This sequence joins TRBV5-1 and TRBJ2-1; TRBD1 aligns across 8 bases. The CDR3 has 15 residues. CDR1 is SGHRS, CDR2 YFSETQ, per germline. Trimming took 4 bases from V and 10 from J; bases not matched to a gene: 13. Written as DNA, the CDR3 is TGCGCCAGCAGCCAAGGACAGGGTCCACAATGGGAGCAGTTCTTC. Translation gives CASSQGQGPQWEQFF.

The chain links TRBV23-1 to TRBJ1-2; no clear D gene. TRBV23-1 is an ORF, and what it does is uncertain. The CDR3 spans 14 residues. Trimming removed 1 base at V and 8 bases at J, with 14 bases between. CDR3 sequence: CASSQYAADLGYTF. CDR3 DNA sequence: TGCGCCAGCAGTCAATACGCGGCCGATTTGGGCTACACCTTC.